Listed below are T cell receptor beta chains from one sample, sequenced in a study of cytomegalovirus exposure and HLA in healthy donors. The table came from immunoSEQ multiplex PCR; TCRdb's copy has only in-frame clones and leaves some out. The sample lists about 120,000 clones; about 78% were seen once. What was sequenced was PBMCs. All receptors come from a man aged 25 to 40 in good health and CMV-seronegative. CDR3s include the opening cysteine and the closing phenylalanine or tryptophan. Fields, in order: V gene, J gene, D gene, clone size, CDR3 DNA, CDR3 protein. A D gene is named only where the DNA matches it firmly. The listing skips clone size in some rows; elsewhere it reads once, few, many or a size class.

>TRBV10-2|TRBJ2-1|NA|NA
TGCGCCAGCATCCTAGGGGGGGCCGGATACAATGAGCAGTTCTTC
CASILGGAGYNEQFF
>TRBV4-1|TRBJ2-7|TRBD1|few
TGCGCCAGCAGCCATGTGACAGGGGGGGTCTCCTACGAGCAGTACTTC
CASSHVTGGVSYEQYF
>TRBV7-3|TRBJ2-1|TRBD2|NA
TGTGCCAGCAGCTTAACTGCGGGGGGAGCTGGCAATGAGCAGTTCTTC
CASSLTAGGAGNEQFF
>TRBV18|TRBJ1-1|TRBD1|NA
TGTGCCAGCTCACCAGGGACAGGATCTGCCATGAACACTGAAGCTTTCTTT
CASSPGTGSAMNTEAFF
>TRBV7-2|TRBJ2-7|TRBD2|few
TGTGCCAGCAGCTTAACTAGCGGGGGACTCTACGAGCAGTACTTC
CASSLTSGGLYEQYF
>TRBV7-2|TRBJ2-7|TRBD2|NA
TGTGCCAGCAGCTTAGTAAGCGGGGGGCATATCTCCTACGAGCAGTACTTC
CASSLVSGGHISYEQYF
>TRBV6-1|TRBJ2-7|TRBD1|few
TGTGGCTCCAGGACAGGGGGCTACGAGCAGTACTTC
CGSRTGGYEQYF
>TRBV28|TRBJ2-5|TRBD2|NA
TGTGCCAGCAGTTTACAGACGACTAGCGGGGGTGTCCTGAACCAAGAGACCCAGTACTTC
CASSLQTTSGGVLNQETQYF
>TRBV2|TRBJ2-3|NA|NA
TGTGCCAGCAGTGTTGAGCGGTCCAGCACAGATACGCAGTATTTT
CASSVERSSTDTQYF
>TRBV7-9|TRBJ2-7|TRBD1|NA
TGTGCCAGCAGCCCGAAGTCCGGGACAGGGACCTACGAGCAGTACTTC
CASSPKSGTGTYEQYF
>TRBV4-1|TRBJ1-5|NA|NA
TGCGCCAGCAGCCAAGCCCTCGGGCAGCCCCAGCATTTT
CASSQALGQPQHF
>TRBV27|TRBJ1-2|NA|NA
TGTGCCAGCAGTTTATCCGCGGCAGGGTATGGCTACACCTTC
CASSLSAAGYGYTF
>TRBV5-1|TRBJ1-2|NA|NA
TGCGCCAGCAGCCCGCCCCGCAGAAGTTATGGCTACACCTTC
CASSPPRRSYGYTF
>TRBV18|TRBJ1-1|NA|NA
TGTGCCAGCTCACCAATATTCACCCCCCGGGGAGGTTTGGGCACTGAAGCTTTCTTT
CASSPIFTPRGGLGTEAFF
>TRBV7-9|TRBJ2-7|NA|NA
TGTGCCAGCAGCTTAGTCGACAGAAGCTACGAGCAGTACTTC
CASSLVDRSYEQYF
>TRBV7-2|TRBJ2-3|TRBD2|NA
TGTGCCAGCAGCTTCAAGCGGGGGGGCACAGATACGCAGTATTTT
CASSFKRGGTDTQYF
>TRBV5-4|TRBJ2-7|NA|NA
TGTGCCAGCAGCCTGACAGGGAGGATCGACGAGCAGTACTTC
CASSLTGRIDEQYF
>TRBV28|TRBJ1-2|NA|NA
TGTGCCAGCACCCCTCCCGGTCCTTTTTTTGATGGCTACACCTTC
CASTPPGPFFDGYTF
>TRBV12-5|TRBJ1-2|TRBD1|NA
TGTGCTAGTGGTTACGGACAGGTACTTAACTATGGCTACACCTTC
CASGYGQVLNYGYTF
>TRBV6-5|TRBJ2-7|NA|NA
TGTGCCAGCAGTCGGGACTACGAGCAGTACTTC
CASSRDYEQYF
>TRBV2|TRBJ2-1|TRBD2|NA
TGTGCCAGCTCCGAATTAGCGGGGGCCAACAATGAGCAGTTCTTC
CASSELAGANNEQFF
>TRBV7-8|TRBJ1-1|NA|NA
TGTGCCAGCAGCATAAGACTGGCCCCTTCTAACACTGAAGCTTTCTTT
CASSIRLAPSNTEAFF
>TRBV7-7|TRBJ2-5|NA|NA
TGTGCTAGCAGTTCCAACGTTGGCGAGACCCAGTACTTC
CASSSNVGETQYF
>TRBV6-1|TRBJ1-2|TRBD1|few
TGTGCCAGCAGTAGACAGGGACGGGATGGCTACACCTTC
CASSRQGRDGYTF
>TRBV5-1|TRBJ2-3|NA|NA
TGCGCCAGCAGCTCACCACAGGGTGAAACGCAGTATTTT
CASSSPQGETQYF
>TRBV7-3|TRBJ2-1|NA|NA
TGTGCCAGCAGCTTCGGCAATGAGCAGTTCTTC
CASSFGNEQFF
>TRBV7-3|TRBJ2-1|NA|NA
TGTGCCAGCAGCTTAATGTCGGGGAATGAGCAGTTCTTC
CASSLMSGNEQFF
>TRBV7-9|TRBJ2-7|TRBD2|NA
TGTGCCAGCAGCTTACGGCTAGCGGGGGCGGGGGAGCAGTACTTC
CASSLRLAGAGEQYF
>TRBV5-8|TRBJ1-3|NA|NA
TGTGCCAGCAGCTTTAGAGGCAGCTACTCTGGAAACACCATATATTTT
CASSFRGSYSGNTIYF
>TRBV4-3|TRBJ2-2|NA|NA
TGCGCCAGCAGCCTTACAGTTCGAACCGGGGAGCTGTTTTTT
CASSLTVRTGELFF
>TRBV27|TRBJ1-2|NA|NA
TGTGCCAGCAGTGGGGGGAGCTATGGCTACACCTTC
CASSGGSYGYTF
>TRBV5-5|TRBJ1-2|NA|NA
TGTGCCAGCAGCTTGGATCGGGGGTTCAACTATGGCTACACCTTC
CASSLDRGFNYGYTF
>TRBV7-6|TRBJ1-1|NA|once
TGTGCCAGCAGCTTAGAGACAGGTCTCCAGAGAGCTTTCTTT
CASSLETGLQRAFF
>TRBV6-6|TRBJ1-2|NA|NA
TGTGCCAGCAGTTTGGTTTCAGGGTATGGCTACACCTTC
CASSLVSGYGYTF
>TRBV7-2|TRBJ2-7|TRBD2|few
TGTGCCAGCAGCTTAACTAGCGGGGGACTCTACGAGCAGTACTTC
CASSLTSGGLYEQYF
>TRBV5-1|TRBJ2-3|TRBD1|NA
TGCGCCAGCAGCTTGGGGACAGGGTACACAGATACGCAGTATTTT
CASSLGTGYTDTQYF
>TRBV5-1|TRBJ2-7|TRBD1|NA
TGCGCCAGCAGCTTGGAGGGACAGGGTATCCCCCACGAGCAGTACTTC
CASSLEGQGIPHEQYF
>TRBV5-4|TRBJ1-1|TRBD1|NA
TGTGCCAGCAGCTCCAGGGGGGCGGCTTTCTTT
CASSSRGAAFF
>TRBV10-3|TRBJ1-1|NA|NA
TGTGCCATCAAAAGGACAAGCCAGAACACTGAAGCTTTCTTT
CAIKRTSQNTEAFF
>TRBV28|TRBJ2-1|TRBD1|NA
TGTGCCAGCACCGGACAGGGTCGCTCCTACAATGAGCAGTTCTTC
CASTGQGRSYNEQFF
>TRBV7-6|TRBJ2-7|TRBD2|few
TGTGCCAGCAGCTTGATCGGAACTAGCGGGACCGGAGGGGCCTACGAGCAGTACTTC
CASSLIGTSGTGGAYEQYF
>TRBV18|TRBJ1-2|TRBD1|NA
TGTGCCAGCTCACCACCGGGACAGGACTATGGCTACACCTTC
CASSPPGQDYGYTF
>TRBV5-3|TRBJ1-1|NA|few
TGTGCCAGAAGCTTAACAGGGCTGAACACTGAAGCTTTCTTT
CARSLTGLNTEAFF